By share, the clone carrying this T cell receptor (beta chain) counts as medium-sized (0.01 to 0.1%). V lost 5 bases and J lost 4; bases outside the gene matches: 6. The CDR3 totals 13 residues. The germline V gene has CDR1 DFQATT and CDR2 SNEGSKA (reference sequence). The sample originates from a study of metastatic and nonmetastatic thyroid tumors. MiXCR reprocessed the PCR reads for TCRdb. The profile shows about 19,000 clones, 25% to 30% of them singletons. Every patient underwent thyroid surgery untreated. This chain connects TRBV20-1 to TRBJ2-3; 7 bases fit TRBD1. This TCR came from a male donor with papillary thyroid cancer or a benign thyroid nodule (not recorded which). Some clones in this sample may be carry-over from other donors' samples. The material sequenced was blood. The CDR3 region is CSALSGGADTQYF. In DNA, the CDR3 is TGCAGTGCTCTATCAGGGGGTGCAGATACGCAGTATTTT.